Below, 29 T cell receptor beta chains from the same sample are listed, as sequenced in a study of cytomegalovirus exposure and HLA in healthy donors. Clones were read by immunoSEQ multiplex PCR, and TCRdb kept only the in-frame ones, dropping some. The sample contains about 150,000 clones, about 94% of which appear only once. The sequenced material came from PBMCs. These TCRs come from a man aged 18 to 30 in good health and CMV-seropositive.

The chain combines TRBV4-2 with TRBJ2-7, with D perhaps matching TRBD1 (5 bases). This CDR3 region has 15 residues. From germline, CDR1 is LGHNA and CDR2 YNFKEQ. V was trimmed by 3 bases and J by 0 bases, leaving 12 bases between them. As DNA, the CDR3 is TGTGCCAGCAGCCATCAATTCACAGGCTCCTACGAGCAGTACTTC. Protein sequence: CASSHQFTGSYEQYF.

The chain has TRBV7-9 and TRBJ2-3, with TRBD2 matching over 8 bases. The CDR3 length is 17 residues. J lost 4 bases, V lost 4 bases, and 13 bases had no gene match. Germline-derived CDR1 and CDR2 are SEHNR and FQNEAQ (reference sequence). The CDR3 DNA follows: TGTGCCAGCAGCTATCGAGGTAGCGGGAAAGGGCCAGATACGCAGTATTTT. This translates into CASSYRGSGKGPDTQYF.

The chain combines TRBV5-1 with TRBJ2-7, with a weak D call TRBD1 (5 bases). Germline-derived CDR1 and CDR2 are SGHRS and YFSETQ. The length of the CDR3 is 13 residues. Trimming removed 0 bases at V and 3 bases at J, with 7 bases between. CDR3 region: CASSLDRNYEQYF. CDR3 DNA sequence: TGCGCCAGCAGCTTGGACAGGAACTACGAGCAGTACTTC. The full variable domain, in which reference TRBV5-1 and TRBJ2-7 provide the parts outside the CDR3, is KAGVTQTPRYLIKTRGQQVTLSCSPISGHRSVSWYQQTPGQGLQFLFEYFSETQRNKGNFPGRFSGRQFSNSRSEMNVSTLELGDSALYLCASSLDRNYEQYFGPGTRLTVT.

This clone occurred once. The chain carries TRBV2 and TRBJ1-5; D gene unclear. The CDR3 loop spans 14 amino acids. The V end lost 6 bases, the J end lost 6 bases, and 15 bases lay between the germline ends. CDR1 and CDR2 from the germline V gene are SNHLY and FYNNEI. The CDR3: CASRTLDRGQPQHF. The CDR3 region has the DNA TGTGCCAGCAGGACTCTCGACCGGGGTCAGCCCCAGCATTTT.

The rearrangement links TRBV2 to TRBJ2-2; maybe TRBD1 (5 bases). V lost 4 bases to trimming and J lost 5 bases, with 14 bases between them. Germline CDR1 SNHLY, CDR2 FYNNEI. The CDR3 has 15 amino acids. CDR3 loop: CASSVGTQGTGELFF. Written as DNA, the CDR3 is TGTGCCAGCAGTGTCGGCACCCAGGGAACCGGGGAGCTGTTTTTT. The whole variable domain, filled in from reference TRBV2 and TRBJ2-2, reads EPEVTQTPSHQVTQMGQEVILRCVPISNHLYFYWYRQILGQKVEFLVSFYNNEISEKSEIFDDQFSVERPDGSNFTLKIRSTKLEDSAMYFCASSVGTQGTGELFFGEGSRLTVL.

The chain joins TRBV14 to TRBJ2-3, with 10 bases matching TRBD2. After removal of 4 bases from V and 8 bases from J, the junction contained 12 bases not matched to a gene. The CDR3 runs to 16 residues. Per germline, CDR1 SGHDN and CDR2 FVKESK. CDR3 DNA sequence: TGTGCCAGCAGCCCGATCGGGCTAGCGGGAGTAGGTACGCAGTATTTT. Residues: CASSPIGLAGVGTQYF.

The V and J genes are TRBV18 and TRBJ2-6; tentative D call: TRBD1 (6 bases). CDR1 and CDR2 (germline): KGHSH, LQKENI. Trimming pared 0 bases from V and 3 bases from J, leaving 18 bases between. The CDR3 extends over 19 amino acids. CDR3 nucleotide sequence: TGTGCCAGCTCACCACCGGGGGCGCTCCAACGGGGTGGGGCCAACGTCCTGACTTTC. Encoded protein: CASSPPGALQRGGANVLTF.

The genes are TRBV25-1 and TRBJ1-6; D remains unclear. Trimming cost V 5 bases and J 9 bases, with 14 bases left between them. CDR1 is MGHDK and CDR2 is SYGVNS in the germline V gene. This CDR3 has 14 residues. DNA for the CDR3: TGTGCCAGCAGTTTCATAGAGGCCCTTTCACCCCTCCACTTT. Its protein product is CASSFIEALSPLHF.

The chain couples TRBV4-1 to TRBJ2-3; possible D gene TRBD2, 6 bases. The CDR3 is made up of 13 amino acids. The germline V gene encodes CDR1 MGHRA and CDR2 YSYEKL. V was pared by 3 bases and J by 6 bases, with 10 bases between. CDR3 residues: CASSQPGADTQYF. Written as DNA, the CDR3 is TGCGCCAGCAGCCAGCCGGGAGCGGATACGCAGTATTTT.

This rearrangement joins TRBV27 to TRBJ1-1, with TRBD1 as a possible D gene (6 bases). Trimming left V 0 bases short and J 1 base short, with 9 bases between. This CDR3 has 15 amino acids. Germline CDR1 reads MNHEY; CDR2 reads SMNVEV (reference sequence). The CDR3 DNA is TGTGCCAGCAGTTTATCCGCAGGGGCGAACACTGAAGCTTTCTTT. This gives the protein CASSLSAGANTEAFF.

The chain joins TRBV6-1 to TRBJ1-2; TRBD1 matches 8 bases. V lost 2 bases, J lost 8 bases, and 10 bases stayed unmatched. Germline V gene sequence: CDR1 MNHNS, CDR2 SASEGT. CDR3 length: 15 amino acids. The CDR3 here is CASSELDLQGAGYTF. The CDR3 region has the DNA TGTGCCAGCAGTGAATTGGACCTCCAGGGGGCCGGCTACACCTTC.

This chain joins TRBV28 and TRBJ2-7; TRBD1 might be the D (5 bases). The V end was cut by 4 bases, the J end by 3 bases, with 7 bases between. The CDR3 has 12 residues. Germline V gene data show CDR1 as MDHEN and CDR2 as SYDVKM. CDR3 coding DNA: TGTGCCAGCAGTTACAGGATCTACGAGCAGTACTTC. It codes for CASSYRIYEQYF.

The CDR3 reads CASSLVGRADAGEFSEQFF. In nucleotides, the CDR3 is TGTGCCAGCAGCTTAGTGGGAAGGGCTGACGCGGGAGAGTTTAGTGAGCAGTTCTTC. V usage is TRBV11-2 and J usage is TRBJ2-1, with TRBD2 matching over 7 bases. The germline V gene has CDR1 SGHAT and CDR2 FQNNGV. The J segment lost 9 bases and the V segment lost 1 base, leaving 21 bases of the junction unmatched. The CDR3 is 19 residues long. The whole variable domain, remainder taken from reference TRBV11-2 and TRBJ2-1, is EAGVAQSPRYKIIEKRQSVAFWCNPISGHATLYWYQQILGQGPKLLIQFQNNGVVDDSQLPKDRFSAERLKGVDSTLKIQPAKLEDSAVYLCASSLVGRADAGEFSEQFFGPGTRLTVL.

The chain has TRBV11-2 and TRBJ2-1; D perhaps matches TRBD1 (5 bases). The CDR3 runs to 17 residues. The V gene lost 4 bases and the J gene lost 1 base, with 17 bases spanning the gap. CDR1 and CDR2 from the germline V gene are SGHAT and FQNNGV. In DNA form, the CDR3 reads TGTGCCAGCAGCTATGGGGCCGAAGTCGTTTCCTACAATGAGCAGTTCTTC. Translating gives CASSYGAEVVSYNEQFF.

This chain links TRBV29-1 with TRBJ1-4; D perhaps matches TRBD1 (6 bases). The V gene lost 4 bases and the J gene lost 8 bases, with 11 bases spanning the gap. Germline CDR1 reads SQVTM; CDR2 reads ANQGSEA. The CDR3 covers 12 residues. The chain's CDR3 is CSVGRQGEKLFF. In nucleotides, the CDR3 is TGCAGCGTTGGCAGGCAGGGGGAAAAACTGTTTTTT.

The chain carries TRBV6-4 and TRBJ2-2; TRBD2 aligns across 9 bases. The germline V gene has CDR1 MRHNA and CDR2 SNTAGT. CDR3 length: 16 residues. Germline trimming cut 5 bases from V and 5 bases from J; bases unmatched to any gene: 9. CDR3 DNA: TGTGCCAGCAGTCTTCGCGGGAGGGCCAGTACCGGGGAGCTGTTTTTT. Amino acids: CASSLRGRASTGELFF.

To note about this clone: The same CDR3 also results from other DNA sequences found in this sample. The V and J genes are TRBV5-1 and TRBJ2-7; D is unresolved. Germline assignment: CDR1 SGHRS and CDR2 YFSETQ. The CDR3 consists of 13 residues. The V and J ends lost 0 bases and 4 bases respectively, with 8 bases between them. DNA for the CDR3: TGCGCCAGCAGCTTGGGACTCACGTACGAGCAGTACTTC. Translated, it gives CASSLGLTYEQYF. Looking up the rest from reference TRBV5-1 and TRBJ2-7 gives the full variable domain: KAGVTQTPRYLIKTRGQQVTLSCSPISGHRSVSWYQQTPGQGLQFLFEYFSETQRNKGNFPGRFSGRQFSNSRSEMNVSTLELGDSALYLCASSLGLTYEQYFGPGTRLTVT.

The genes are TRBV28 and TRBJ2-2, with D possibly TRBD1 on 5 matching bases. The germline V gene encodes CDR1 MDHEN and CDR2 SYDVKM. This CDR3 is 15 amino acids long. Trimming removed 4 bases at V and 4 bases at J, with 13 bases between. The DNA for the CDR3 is TGTGCCAGCAGTTCAAGTACAGGTTTCACCGGGGAGCTGTTTTTT. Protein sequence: CASSSSTGFTGELFF.

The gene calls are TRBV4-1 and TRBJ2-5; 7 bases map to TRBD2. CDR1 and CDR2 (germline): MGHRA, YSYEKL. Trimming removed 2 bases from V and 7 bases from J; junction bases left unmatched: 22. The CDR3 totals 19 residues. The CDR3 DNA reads TGCGCCAGCAGCCAACGTGGGCGCGGTCCTAGCGGAGGTCTTGTGACCCAGTACTTC. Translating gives CASSQRGRGPSGGLVTQYF.

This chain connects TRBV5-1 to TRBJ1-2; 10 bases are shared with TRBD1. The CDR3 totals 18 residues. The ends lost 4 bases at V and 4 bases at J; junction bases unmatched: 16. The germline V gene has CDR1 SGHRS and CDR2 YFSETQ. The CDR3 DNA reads TGCGCCAGCAGCGCGCCCGGGACAGGGGCCACCAGGGCCTATGGCTACACCTTC. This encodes CASSAPGTGATRAYGYTF.

The CDR3: CASSRGLAGVLETQYF. CDR3 nucleotides: TGCGCCAGCAGCCGGGGACTAGCGGGAGTATTAGAGACCCAGTACTTC. This chain connects TRBV5-1 to TRBJ2-5, with TRBD2 identical over 14 bases. This CDR3 contains 16 residues. Germline trimming cut 4 bases from V and 4 bases from J; bases unmatched to any gene: 6. The germline gives CDR1 SGHRS, CDR2 YFSETQ.

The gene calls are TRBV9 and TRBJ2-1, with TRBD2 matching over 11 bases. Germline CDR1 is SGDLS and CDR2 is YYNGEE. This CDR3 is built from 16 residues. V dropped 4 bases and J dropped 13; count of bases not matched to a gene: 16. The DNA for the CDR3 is TGTGCCAGCAGCATCACCCCCGGGACTAGCGGTATGTCCCAGTTCTTC. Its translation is CASSITPGTSGMSQFF.

The CDR3 sequence is CASSLSIHRSAYNEQFF. The CDR3 region has the DNA TGTGCCAGCAGTTTATCGATCCACAGGTCAGCCTACAATGAGCAGTTCTTC. The rearrangement links TRBV27 to TRBJ2-1; TRBD1 is a possible D gene (5 bases). Trimming stripped 0 bases from V and 2 bases from J, with 14 bases between. CDR3 length equals 17 residues. Looked up from germline, CDR1 is MNHEY and CDR2 is SMNVEV (reference sequence).

The CDR3 protein is CASSTDPRGTEAFF. CDR3 nucleotides: TGCGCCAGCAGCACGGATCCGAGAGGCACTGAAGCTTTCTTT. The chain joins TRBV10-1 to TRBJ1-1; no firm D call. The CDR3 length is 14 residues. Trimming pared 6 bases from V and 4 bases from J, leaving 15 bases between. Germline V gene sequence: CDR1 WNHNN, CDR2 SYGVQD (reference sequence).

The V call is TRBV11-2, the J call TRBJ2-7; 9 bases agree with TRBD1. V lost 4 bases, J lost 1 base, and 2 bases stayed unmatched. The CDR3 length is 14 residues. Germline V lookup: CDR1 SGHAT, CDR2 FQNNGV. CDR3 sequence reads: CASSYRGPSYEQYF. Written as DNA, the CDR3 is TGTGCCAGCAGCTACAGGGGGCCATCCTACGAGCAGTACTTC. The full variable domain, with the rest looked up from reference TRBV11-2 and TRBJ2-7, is EAGVAQSPRYKIIEKRQSVAFWCNPISGHATLYWYQQILGQGPKLLIQFQNNGVVDDSQLPKDRFSAERLKGVDSTLKIQPAKLEDSAVYLCASSYRGPSYEQYFGPGTRLTVT.

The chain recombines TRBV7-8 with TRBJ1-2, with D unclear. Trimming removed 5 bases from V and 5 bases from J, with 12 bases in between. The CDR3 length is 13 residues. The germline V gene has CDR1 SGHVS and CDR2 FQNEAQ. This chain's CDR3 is CASSQDFNYGYTF. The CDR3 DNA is TGTGCCAGCAGCCAGGACTTCAATTATGGCTACACCTTC.

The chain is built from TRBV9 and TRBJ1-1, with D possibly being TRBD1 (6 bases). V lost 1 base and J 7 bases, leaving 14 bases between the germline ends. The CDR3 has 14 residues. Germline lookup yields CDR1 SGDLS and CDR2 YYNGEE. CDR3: CASSVTAGVVEAFF. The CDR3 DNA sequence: TGTGCCAGCAGCGTAACCGCAGGGGTGGTTGAAGCTTTCTTT.

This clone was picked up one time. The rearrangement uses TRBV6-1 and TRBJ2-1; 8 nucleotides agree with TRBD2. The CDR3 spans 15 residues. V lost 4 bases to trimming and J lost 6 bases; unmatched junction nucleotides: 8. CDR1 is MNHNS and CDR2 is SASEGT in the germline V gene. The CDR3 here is CASSAAGGRPNEQFF. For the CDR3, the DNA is TGTGCCAGCAGTGCTGCGGGAGGCCGACCCAATGAGCAGTTCTTC.

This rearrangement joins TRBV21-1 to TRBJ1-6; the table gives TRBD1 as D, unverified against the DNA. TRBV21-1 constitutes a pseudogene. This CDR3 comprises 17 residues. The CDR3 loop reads CASSKGGGDRVDSPLHF. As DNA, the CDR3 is TGTGCCAGCAGCAAAGGTGGGGGGGACAGGGTTGATTCACCCCTCCACTTT.